This T cell receptor (beta chain) was documented in a study of T cell repertoires and HLA-DP antigens. Across the whole study: Versus self, one alloantigen differed at one groove amino acid, the other at nine to eleven. The donors, ranging 18-to-29 to 60-to-69 years, included a couple of males and one female.

The study's findings and limits: Naive and memory CD4+ cells were analysed together, not apart.

V lost 2 bases, J lost 4 bases, and 8 bases lay in between. Germline V gives CDR1 KGHSH, CDR2 LQKENI. The CDR3 sequence is 13 residues long. This clone showed up just a few times. Antigen unknown. The primer mix covered 54 TRBV segments and 13 TRBJ segments. Some clones are missing from TCRdb's copy, which holds only in-frame ones; the method was immunoSEQ multiplex PCR. Of approximately 90,000 clones in the sample, roughly 86% were seen once. Material for sequencing was CD4+ T cells from PBMCs. The V gene is TRBV18, the J gene TRBJ1-2, with D possibly being TRBD1 (6 bases). The sequence was collected from a man aged 45-60 years in good health and CMV-seronegative. In DNA form, the CDR3 reads TGTGCCAGCTCACCAAAGACAGGCTATGGCTACACCTTC. Translation gives CASSPKTGYGYTF.